Below are 23 T cell receptor beta chains sequenced from a single sample in a study of a mutant IDH1 vaccine in newly diagnosed glioma (dated by TCRdb to about 2021). Their antigen targets remain unknown. Libraries were prepared through the immunoSEQ multiplex PCR assay. TCRdb limited this immuneACCESS table to in-frame rearrangements with V and J called. A share of clones is missing; checked studies link under half to unresolved V genes, and the rest is unexplained. Present in this sample are under 150,000 clones, about 80% of which were seen just once. Approximately 5% of the sample lies in the top ten. The time point label here, explained by the study, means: week 11, during vaccination. Each vaccine dose was 300 ug of a 20-mer mutant IDH1 peptide in Montanide, given subcutaneously with topical imiquimod. The source material was PBMCs, sampled from a glioma patient whose treatment included an IDH1 peptide vaccine. The receptors derive from a man in his forties with glioma.

The chain links TRBV4-2 to TRBJ1-1; possibly TRBD1 for D (6 bases). The CDR3 has 18 amino acids. Germline values: CDR1 LGHNA, CDR2 YNFKEQ. Trimming pared 0 bases from V and 4 bases from J, leaving 21 bases between. CDR3 DNA: TGTGCCAGCAGCCAAGATCTTGGAAGTGGGGGCTGGAGCACTGAAGCTTTCTTT. Encoded protein: CASSQDLGSGGWSTEAFF.

The chain is built from TRBV7-2 and TRBJ2-2, with 8 bases lining up with TRBD2. The V segment lost 5 bases and the J segment 5 bases; nucleotides outside the gene matches: 7. CDR1 and CDR2 from the germline V gene are SGHTA and FQGNSA. The CDR3 runs 15 residues. CDR3 protein: CASSQSGTRTGELFF. The CDR3 DNA is TGTGCCAGCAGCCAATCCGGGACTAGAACCGGGGAGCTGTTTTTT.

The genes are TRBV7-2 and TRBJ1-1; D is undetermined. V was trimmed by 2 bases and J by 1 base, leaving 8 bases between them. Germline CDR1 is SGHTA and CDR2 is FQGNSA. The CDR3 consists of 14 residues. The DNA of the CDR3 is TGTGCCAGCAGCTTAAACATCCCGAACACTGAAGCTTTCTTT. Translated, it gives CASSLNIPNTEAFF. Full variable domain (missing parts from reference TRBV7-2 and TRBJ1-1): GAGVSQSPSNKVTEKGKDVELRCDPISGHTALYWYRQSLGQGLEFLIYFQGNSAPDKSGLPSDRFSAERTGGSVSTLTIQRTQQEDSAVYLCASSLNIPNTEAFFGQGTRLTVV.

The rearrangement joins TRBV5-3 to TRBJ1-5; 10 bases align to TRBD1. TRBV5-3 is marked as an open reading frame, function uncertain. CDR3 size: 15 residues. With V trimmed by 4 bases and J by 2 bases, 3 bases remained unmatched. The CDR3 coding sequence is TGTGCCAGAAGCCCGGGGACAGGGGGCAATCAGCCCCAGCATTTT. Its translation is CARSPGTGGNQPQHF.

The V gene is TRBV5-1, the J gene TRBJ2-5; D possibly corresponds to TRBD2 (5 bases). The ends were cut back, 0 bases at V and 5 bases at J, with 11 bases in the middle. CDR1 is SGHRS, CDR2 YFSETQ, per germline. This CDR3 region has 14 residues. CDR3 sequence (DNA): TGCGCCAGCAGCTTGGAATTGGCGGGCGAGACCCAGTACTTC. This sequence encodes CASSLELAGETQYF.

This clone occurred a few times. Other DNA sequences in the same sample also yield this CDR3. The J gene is TRBJ2-5, the V gene TRBV6-5, with 11 bases identical to TRBD2. This CDR3 comprises 15 residues. J was trimmed by 1 base and V by 6 bases; bases with no gene match: 4. Germline CDR1 MNHEY, CDR2 SVGAGI. This CDR3 is CASSPTSGTQETQYF. CDR3 nucleotides: TGTGCCAGCAGCCCGACTAGCGGGACCCAAGAGACCCAGTACTTC.

The J gene is TRBJ2-1, the V gene TRBV25-1, with 10 bases lining up with TRBD2. With 4 bases clipped from V and 6 bases from J, the junction kept 12 bases outside the gene matches. The germline CDR1 and CDR2 sequences are MGHDK and SYGVNS. CDR3 length: 17 amino acids. The CDR3 coding sequence is TGTGCCAGCAGTGGCCCCTCCGGGACTAGCGTCTTCAATGAGCAGTTCTTC. Amino acids: CASSGPSGTSVFNEQFF.

The J gene is TRBJ2-1, the V gene TRBV30; the D is unclear. The CDR3 contains 14 residues. Germline V gene sequence: CDR1 GTSNPN, CDR2 SVGIG (reference sequence). Trimming stripped 1 base from V and 2 bases from J, with 9 bases between. CDR3 nucleotides: TGTGCCTGGAGTGAGGCGCGCACCTACAATGAGCAGTTCTTC. The encoded protein is CAWSEARTYNEQFF.

The V and J genes are TRBV19 and TRBJ2-1; the match to TRBD2 covers 10 bases. The V and J ends lost 6 bases and 4 bases, in that order; junction bases with no gene match: 3. Germline V gives CDR1 LNHDA, CDR2 SQIVND (reference sequence). The CDR3 is 14 amino acids. The CDR3 spells CASSPLAGYNEQFF. CDR3 bases: TGTGCCAGTAGCCCACTAGCGGGGTACAATGAGCAGTTCTTC.

CDR3 nucleotide sequence: TGTGCCAGCAGCGTCGAGGACACTGAAGCTTTCTTT. Translation gives CASSVEDTEAFF. V gene TRBV9 combines with J gene TRBJ1-1; D uncertain. V lost 2 bases to trimming and J lost 3 bases, with 5 bases between them. Germline lookup yields CDR1 SGDLS and CDR2 YYNGEE. The CDR3 is 12 residues long.

V gene TRBV4-3 combines with J gene TRBJ2-5; D is unclear. The CDR3 is made up of 16 amino acids. Deletions cut 0 bases from V and 0 bases from J, with 11 bases between. Germline V gene data show CDR1 as LGHNA and CDR2 as YSLEER. CDR3 protein: CASSQDPRSYQETQYF. The CDR3 DNA is TGCGCCAGCAGCCAAGATCCCCGTTCGTACCAAGAGACCCAGTACTTC.

The chain has TRBV19 and TRBJ1-5; tentative D call: TRBD1 (6 bases). Per the germline V gene, CDR1 is LNHDA and CDR2 is SQIVND (reference sequence). The V end was cut by 6 bases, the J end by 7 bases, with 10 bases between. CDR3 size: 12 residues. In DNA, the CDR3 is TGTGCCAGTAGCAAGGGACAACAGCCCCAGCATTTT. Protein sequence: CASSKGQQPQHF.

The chain recombines TRBV6-1 with TRBJ1-5; D not resolved. Germline V gives CDR1 MNHNS, CDR2 SASEGT. The CDR3 runs 11 residues. The DNA for the CDR3 is TGTGGGGTCGGCACGGGGCAGCCCCAGCATTTT. Translating it yields CGVGTGQPQHF.

The gene calls are TRBV6-1 and TRBJ2-5; tentatively, D is TRBD1 (6 bases). The J call may be incorrect, as the DNA end agrees better with TRBJ2-7. CDR3 size: 14 residues. CDR1 and CDR2 (germline): MNHNS, SASEGT. CDR3 coding DNA: TGTGCCAGCAGTGAAGACAGGGTCAGCTACGAGCAGTACTTC. This encodes CASSEDRVSYEQYF.

The sample holds a few counts of this clone. This chain joins TRBV6-4 and TRBJ1-1, with 12 bases identical to TRBD1. The germline gives CDR1 MRHNA, CDR2 SNTAGT. V was clipped by 0 bases and J by 8 bases; unmatched bases: 7. The CDR3 extends over 16 amino acids. The CDR3 DNA follows: TGTGCCAGCAGTGACTCGCCGGGACAGGGGGCTAAGGAAGCTTTCTTT. Its protein is CASSDSPGQGAKEAFF.

The chain couples TRBV4-2 to TRBJ1-3; D remains unclear. Germline CDR1 reads LGHNA; CDR2 reads YNFKEQ. V was trimmed by 4 bases and J by 0 bases, leaving 7 bases between them. The CDR3 loop spans 14 amino acids. In DNA, the CDR3 is TGTGCCAGCAGCCCCTCAGCCTCTGGAAACACCATATATTTT. Residues: CASSPSASGNTIYF.

V is TRBV28 and J is TRBJ2-7; 9 bases agree with TRBD2. Losses at the gene ends were 8 bases for V and 1 base for J; bases not matched to a gene: 15. CDR1 and CDR2 (germline): MDHEN, SYDVKM. This CDR3 region has 17 residues. CDR3 loop: CASGPFSWTSVSYEQYF. Written as DNA, the CDR3 is TGTGCCAGCGGTCCCTTTTCGTGGACTAGCGTTTCCTACGAGCAGTACTTC. Full variable domain (rest looked up from reference TRBV28 and TRBJ2-7): DVKVTQSSRYLVKRTGEKVFLECVQDMDHENMFWYRQDPGLGLRLIYFSYDVKMKEKGDIPEGYSVSREKKERFSLILESASTNQTSMYLCASGPFSWTSVSYEQYFGPGTRLTVT.

This clone came up once. The J gene is TRBJ1-2, the V gene TRBV2, with D possibly matching TRBD1 (5 bases). From germline, CDR1 is SNHLY and CDR2 FYNNEI. V lost 7 bases and J lost 1, with 10 bases in between. The CDR3 has 13 amino acids. In DNA, the CDR3 is TGTGCCAGCACCCAAAGGGGTAACTATGGCTACACCTTC. This encodes CASTQRGNYGYTF. The full variable domain, its missing parts supplied by reference TRBV2 and TRBJ1-2, is EPEVTQTPSHQVTQMGQEVILRCVPISNHLYFYWYRQILGQKVEFLVSFYNNEISEKSEIFDDQFSVERPDGSNFTLKIRSTKLEDSAMYFCASTQRGNYGYTFGSGTRLTVV.

J is TRBJ1-4 and V is TRBV6-5, with 7 nucleotides matching TRBD1. V was pared by 0 bases and J by 11 bases, with 0 bases of the junction left unmatched. CDR1 and CDR2 (germline): MNHEY, SVGAGI. This CDR3 region has 12 residues. CDR3 in amino acids: CASSYSTGKLFF. The CDR3 nucleotides are TGTGCCAGCAGTTACTCGACAGGGAAACTGTTTTTT.

Turning to this clone: Within the sample, other DNA sequences also encode this same CDR3. The genes are TRBV29-1 and TRBJ1-4, with 10 bases identical to TRBD1. Trimming took 4 bases from V and 8 from J; bases not matched to a gene: 7. This CDR3 is built from 14 residues. Germline V gives CDR1 SQVTM, CDR2 ANQGSEA. CDR3: CSVGRQGAGEKLFF. CDR3 DNA: TGCAGCGTTGGACGACAGGGGGCGGGGGAAAAACTGTTTTTT.

This sequence joins TRBV11-1 and TRBJ2-7; no clear D gene. V was trimmed by 3 bases and J by 4 bases, leaving 16 bases between them. This CDR3 is 15 amino acids long. Looked up from germline, CDR1 is SGHAT and CDR2 is FQDESV (reference sequence). The CDR3 spells CASSFSPGRSYEQYF. The CDR3 DNA sequence: TGTGCCAGCAGCTTTTCTCCGGGCAGGAGTTACGAGCAGTACTTC.

This chain links TRBV9 with TRBJ1-1, with D perhaps matching TRBD1 (6 bases). Germline V lookup: CDR1 SGDLS, CDR2 YYNGEE. The CDR3 covers 16 residues. Trimming removed 4 bases at V and 1 base at J, with 17 bases between. CDR3 loop: CASSLSGTGPNTEAFF. CDR3 coding DNA: TGTGCCAGCAGCCTAAGTGGTACAGGGCCGAACACTGAAGCTTTCTTT.

The chain employs TRBV15 and TRBJ1-4; D not certain. Germline V gene data show CDR1 as LNHNV and CDR2 as YYDKDF (reference sequence). The CDR3 contains 17 residues. Deletions cut 0 bases from V and 0 bases from J, with 11 bases between. The CDR3 DNA reads TGTGCCACCAGCAGAGATAGGGTCTCTACAACTAATGAAAAACTGTTTTTT. Its translation: CATSRDRVSTTNEKLFF.